This record concerns one T cell receptor (beta chain) sequence. What it binds is unknown. TCRdb's table, derived via immunoSEQ multiplex PCR, lists solely in-frame clones and lacks some. The sample includes around 100,000 clones, roughly 70% of them seen just once. The germline gives CDR1 SGHAT, CDR2 FQNNGV. The CDR3 spans 16 residues. The ends lost 2 bases at V and 5 bases at J; junction bases unmatched: 6. This entry belongs to a study of shared clonotypes between healthy human individuals. Findings of the study overall: Sequencing depth was predicted to influence how clonotypes are shared among donors.

The genes are TRBV11-2 and TRBJ2-5; 12 bases are a match to TRBD2. The sequence derives from a woman aged 30 to 39 in good health. The material sequenced was memory CD8+ T cells sorted from blood. Regarding subset: CD45RO+ cells pooled with CCR7-negative TemRA cells. CDR3 nucleotides: TGTGCCAGCAGCTTACTTCTAGCGGGAGGGGGTGAGACCCAGTACTTC. Translation: CASSLLLAGGGETQYF.